This T cell receptor beta chain was observed in a study of T cell clones after liver transplantation (dated by TCRdb to 2018 to 2020). About the study as a whole: Samples were obtained from ITN030ST, a randomized trial in which withdrawal of immunosuppression was attempted within 2 years of liver transplantation. After a pre-transplant mixed lymphocyte reaction, TCRbeta sequencing was used to pinpoint donor-reactive T cell clones, which were subsequently tracked in post-transplant blood. Subjects received no induction therapy and standard immunosuppression until randomization at 12-24 months post-transplant. A cohort of 8 liver transplant recipients was studied, of whom 3 were classified as tolerant and 5 as non-tolerant. Third party-reactive TCRbeta sequences were also identified from pre-transplant MLRs to serve as an antigen-independent comparator for donor-reactive sequences. Of the eight recipients, a few were HCV-positive, while the remaining recipients had been transplanted for non-autoimmune, non-viral indications. Tolerance was defined as complete withdrawal of immunosuppression for at least one year without a rise in liver enzymes beyond twice the upper limit of normal. Blood samples were collected pre-transplant, pre-randomization before withdrawal, and post-randomization after either full withdrawal or failed withdrawal. The study at large found these results: In 5 of 8 subjects, circulating donor-reactive CD4 TCRbeta sequences decreased significantly after transplant, regardless of tolerance or HCV status. In two subjects, low numbers of available donor cells limited the measurable donor-reactive repertoire. Without allograft tissue specimens, donor-reactive T cells may have migrated into the graft rather than being deleted. Because of small, heterogeneous patient numbers and non-standardized post-transplant time points, the conclusions were only preliminary. When repertoire turnover was taken into account, detection of donor-reactive sequences was significantly reduced in 7 of 8 subjects for CD4 and in 8 of 8 subjects for CD8. Donor-reactive sequences decreased more than third party-reactive sequences, which suggests partial antigen-specific deletion that was not related to withdrawal success.

CDR1 SGHNT and CDR2 YYREEE are derived from the germline V gene (reference sequence). At the junction V is shortened by 3 bases and J by 6 bases, with 16 bases in between. From its cysteine to its phenylalanine, the CDR3 spans 14 amino acids. CDR3 DNA only is kept here, 42 bases in frame from base 1. High-throughput TCRbeta CDR3 sequencing of frozen genomic DNA was performed by immunoSEQ, with PCR amplification, mapping, bias correction and internal controls included. The original pipeline was this. Productive rearrangements were retained, and unique TCRbeta sequences were defined by the CDR3 nucleotide sequence together with the V and J gene. For classification of a sequence as donor-reactive, at least 5-fold expansion in CFSE-low cells relative to unstimulated pre-transplant cells and a frequency of at least 0.01% were required. Minimum frequency thresholds were set for each subject based on the unstimulated sample with the lowest template count, ensuring at least 90% detection power. Jensen-Shannon divergence between the top 1000 TCRbeta sequences after and before transplant was used to measure repertoire turnover. Changes in detection of donor-reactive sequences were assessed with two-sided Fisher's exact tests. TCRdb mirrors the immuneACCESS table, restricted to in-frame sequences. Some clones are absent from its copies; in checked studies, under half trace to an unresolved V gene, and the reason for the others is unknown. That table gives V, J and clone size, and the DNA gave D and trimming. A total of 65,000 to 85,000 clones appear in this sample, approximately 80% of them only once. Of the sample, over 2% falls within the top ten clones.

For this clone: Its antigen has not been determined. Within one base of it there is no much larger clone, and no base qualities were kept.

Thawed unstimulated PBMCs were stained for CD3, CD4 and CD8 and FACS-sorted into CD3+CD4+ and CD3+CD8+ populations. All 8 studied subjects were randomized to withdrawal of immunosuppression. The Qiagen DNeasy Blood and Tissue Kit was used for genomic DNA isolation. The V and J genes are TRBV5-4 and TRBJ2-7; confidence is insufficient to name the D gene. Here the sequenced sample was CD4+ T cells from blood, taken 48 months after liver transplant. The clonotype originates from a human patient who received a liver transplant. Following transplantation, T cells from the graft donor may be among those present. CDR3 region: CASSWTGIKSEQYF. The nucleotide sequence is TGTGCCAGCAGCTGGACGGGCATTAAGTCCGAGCAGTACTTC. The full variable domain, completed from the reference TRBV5-4 and TRBJ2-7 proteins outside the CDR3, reads ETGVTQSPTHLIKTRGQQVTLRCSSQSGHNTVSWYQQALGQGPQFIFQYYREEENGRGNFPPRFSGLQFPNYSSELNVNALELDDSALYLCASSWTGIKSEQYFGPGTRLTVT.